The 31 T cell receptor beta chains in this list originate from one sample, sequenced in a study of cytomegalovirus exposure and HLA in healthy donors. The PCR used 60 Vbeta and 13 Jbeta primers. Clones were read by immunoSEQ multiplex PCR, and TCRdb kept only the in-frame ones, dropping some. The sample records some 120,000 clones, over 60% being singletons. Sequenced material: PBMCs. These receptors were collected from a man between 18 and 35 years old in good health and CMV-seronegative.

This chain connects TRBV7-9 to TRBJ1-1; 8 positions match TRBD1. The ends lost 2 bases at V and 2 bases at J; junction bases unmatched: 13. The CDR3 runs 18 residues. Germline V CDR1 and CDR2: SEHNR, FQNEAQ (reference sequence). CDR3 in amino acids: CASSLYGQGYSVNTEAFF. As DNA, the CDR3 is TGTGCCAGCAGCTTATACGGACAGGGATATAGCGTCAACACTGAAGCTTTCTTT.

The J gene is TRBJ1-2, the V gene TRBV27; 8 positions match TRBD1. Germline values: CDR1 MNHEY, CDR2 SMNVEV (reference sequence). V was clipped by 6 bases and J by 5 bases; unmatched bases: 5. The CDR3 is 13 residues long. CDR3: CASSSDREYGYTF. The CDR3 bases are TGTGCCAGCAGCTCGGACAGGGAATATGGCTACACCTTC.

This chain connects TRBV7-2 to TRBJ2-2, with D tentatively TRBD2 (5 bases). The CDR3 has 16 amino acids. V shed 6 bases and J shed 7 bases, with 21 bases lying between them. Germline V lookup: CDR1 SGHTA, CDR2 FQGNSA. The CDR3 DNA reads as TGTGCCAGCAGTCGAACCGCTACTACTGGGAGCGGGGAGCTGTTTTTT. Protein product: CASSRTATTGSGELFF.

The chain employs TRBV21-1 and TRBJ2-2; the table's D call of TRBD2 was not tested on the DNA. TRBV21-1 has pseudogene status. The CDR3 runs to 19 residues. CDR3 loop: CASSKSPRGSGVNTGELFF. CDR3 bases: TGTGCCAGCAGCAAATCACCTAGAGGTAGCGGGGTCAACACCGGGGAGCTGTTTTTT.

This clone occurred a few times. The genes are TRBV6-4 and TRBJ2-1, with 7 bases aligning to TRBD2. The CDR3 runs to 16 residues. J gave up 4 bases and V 0 bases, and 6 bases lay outside the gene matches. The germline CDR1 and CDR2 sequences are MRHNA and SNTAGT. The CDR3 loop reads CASSDSKGTKYNEQFF. The CDR3 DNA is TGTGCCAGCAGTGACTCGAAAGGGACTAAATACAATGAGCAGTTCTTC.

J is TRBJ2-7 and V is TRBV6-5, with 10 nucleotides matching TRBD2. The CDR3 sequence is 14 residues long. Germline CDR1 is MNHEY and CDR2 is SVGAGI. The V and J ends lost 5 bases and 2 bases, in that order; junction bases with no gene match: 3. CDR3 nucleotide sequence: TGTGCCAGCAGTGGGACTAGCGTAGCCTACGAGCAGTACTTC. This gives the protein CASSGTSVAYEQYF.

The chain employs TRBV19 and TRBJ2-1; 12 positions match TRBD1. Germline V gene lookup returns CDR1 LNHDA and CDR2 SQIVND (reference sequence). The CDR3 length is 21 residues. After removal of 5 bases from V and 0 bases from J, the junction contained 17 bases not matched to a gene. The CDR3 DNA reads TGTGCCAGTAGTCCCTCTGGTCGGGACAGGGGGCCTTTCGGCTCCTACAATGAGCAGTTCTTC. Amino acid sequence: CASSPSGRDRGPFGSYNEQFF.

V usage is TRBV11-2 and J usage is TRBJ2-3, with a possible D match to TRBD2 (6 bases). The germline V gene has CDR1 SGHAT and CDR2 FQNNGV. The length of the CDR3 is 16 residues. Trimming shortened V by 4 bases and J by 0 bases, and 14 bases separated the two germline ends. CDR3 sequence: CASSSAGTFSTDTQYF. In DNA, the CDR3 is TGTGCCAGCAGCTCCGCCGGGACTTTTAGCACAGATACGCAGTATTTT.

The rearrangement joins TRBV29-1 to TRBJ2-7; D might be TRBD2 (7 bases). V shed 7 bases and J shed 7 bases, with 14 bases lying between them. The CDR3 has 11 amino acids. CDR1 and CDR2 from the germline V gene are SQVTM and ANQGSEA. The CDR3 region has the DNA TGCAGCGCCACAAGGGGGGGGGAGCAGTACTTC. Translated, it gives CSATRGGEQYF.

The CDR3 sequence: CASSARPNQPQHF. The CDR3 DNA follows: TGTGCCAGCAGCGCCAGGCCCAATCAGCCCCAGCATTTT. This sequence joins TRBV9 and TRBJ1-5; no definite D call. Per germline, CDR1 SGDLS and CDR2 YYNGEE. The CDR3 runs to 13 residues. Trimming removed 3 bases at V and 3 bases at J, with 7 bases between.

CDR3: CATSRPGQGLNEQYV. The CDR3 nucleotides are TGTGCCACCAGCAGGCCGGGACAGGGGTTGAACGAGCAGTACGTC. The chain combines TRBV15 with TRBJ2-7; 10 nucleotides match TRBD1. The CDR3 length is 15 residues. Germline V gene data show CDR1 as LNHNV and CDR2 as YYDKDF (reference sequence). The V gene end was trimmed by 3 bases and the J gene end by 5 bases; junction bases not matched to a gene: 7.

The chain couples TRBV25-1 to TRBJ1-1; 8 bases align to TRBD1. CDR3 length: 15 residues. The germline CDR1 and CDR2 sequences are MGHDK and SYGVNS. The V segment lost 2 bases and the J segment 0 bases; nucleotides outside the gene matches: 2. The CDR3 is CASSEQGAMNTEAFF. The CDR3 region has the DNA TGTGCCAGCAGTGAACAGGGGGCGATGAACACTGAAGCTTTCTTT.

The genes are TRBV7-2 and TRBJ2-7; 8 nucleotides match TRBD1. The J segment lost 5 bases and the V segment lost 5 bases, leaving 11 bases of the junction unmatched. CDR3 length equals 15 residues. Germline loops: CDR1 SGHTA, CDR2 FQGNSA. The CDR3 DNA reads TGTGCCAGCAGCCTCCAGAGGGACAGGAGAAACGAGCAGTACTTC. Translating gives CASSLQRDRRNEQYF.

This clone was observed a few times. The chain couples TRBV2 to TRBJ1-1; 9 bases agree with TRBD1. Germline loops: CDR1 SNHLY, CDR2 FYNNEI. Trimming at V came to 9 bases and at J to 1 base, leaving 9 bases not matched to a gene. CDR3 size: 15 residues. The CDR3 DNA reads as TGTGCCAGGCTTTCCGGGACAGGGAAGAACACTGAAGCTTTCTTT. Translated: CARLSGTGKNTEAFF. The full variable domain, rest sourced from reference TRBV2 and TRBJ1-1, is EPEVTQTPSHQVTQMGQEVILRCVPISNHLYFYWYRQILGQKVEFLVSFYNNEISEKSEIFDDQFSVERPDGSNFTLKIRSTKLEDSAMYFCARLSGTGKNTEAFFGQGTRLTVV.

About this clone: The same CDR3 arises from other DNA sequences in this sample as well. The chain couples TRBV28 to TRBJ2-7; 10 bases match TRBD2. This CDR3 has 15 amino acids. Per the germline V gene, CDR1 is MDHEN and CDR2 is SYDVKM. The V segment lost 6 bases and the J segment 2 bases; nucleotides outside the gene matches: 7. The CDR3 spells CASRTPSGRAYEQYF. The CDR3, as DNA: TGTGCCAGCAGAACCCCGAGCGGGAGGGCCTACGAGCAGTACTTC. Full variable domain (missing parts from reference TRBV28 and TRBJ2-7): DVKVTQSSRYLVKRTGEKVFLECVQDMDHENMFWYRQDPGLGLRLIYFSYDVKMKEKGDIPEGYSVSREKKERFSLILESASTNQTSMYLCASRTPSGRAYEQYFGPGTRLTVT.

The rearrangement joins TRBV19 to TRBJ1-5, with TRBD1 as a possible D gene (5 bases). The CDR3 runs to 16 residues. Trimming removed 3 bases at V and 0 bases at J, with 12 bases between. Germline CDR1 reads LNHDA; CDR2 reads SQIVND (reference sequence). CDR3 residues: CASSMTDRYSNQPQHF. The CDR3, as DNA: TGTGCCAGTAGTATGACAGACCGGTATAGCAATCAGCCCCAGCATTTT.

The rearrangement links TRBV5-6 to TRBJ2-7; a weak D match, TRBD1 (6 bases). The V and J ends lost 1 base and 6 bases respectively, with 8 bases between them. Per the germline V gene, CDR1 is SGHDT and CDR2 is YYEEEE. This CDR3 spans 12 amino acids. DNA of the CDR3: TGTGCCAGCAGCTTGTTAGGGGGCGAGCAGTACGTC. The encoded protein is CASSLLGGEQYV.

The V gene is TRBV18, the J gene TRBJ2-1, with 12 bases identical to TRBD2. The length of the CDR3 is 16 residues. The V gene end was trimmed by 3 bases and the J gene end by 6 bases; junction bases not matched to a gene: 6. CDR1 is KGHSH, CDR2 LQKENI, per germline. CDR3: CASSPSTSGSVNEQFF. The CDR3 coding sequence is TGTGCCAGCTCACCTTCGACTAGCGGGAGCGTCAATGAGCAGTTCTTC.

This clone has more than one count but fewer than ten. The rearrangement uses TRBV14 and TRBJ2-1, with a possible D match to TRBD1 (5 bases). CDR3 length: 15 amino acids. V dropped 4 bases and J dropped 3 bases, with 13 bases sitting between them. The germline V gene has CDR1 SGHDN and CDR2 FVKESK. CDR3 in DNA: TGTGCCAGCAGCCCCAGACAGACCTTCTACAATGAGCAGTTCTTC. Its protein product is CASSPRQTFYNEQFF.

The chain joins TRBV7-8 to TRBJ2-1; 14 bases are shared with TRBD2. The trim removed 5 bases at V and 6 bases at J, leaving 12 bases unmatched. The CDR3 is made up of 18 amino acids. The V gene's germline CDR1 is SGHVS and CDR2 FQNEAQ. CDR3 amino acids: CASSRRTSGRSVGNEQFF. CDR3 DNA: TGTGCCAGCAGCAGACGGACTAGCGGGAGGTCGGTAGGCAATGAGCAGTTCTTC.

This clone was seen only once. The chain uses TRBV11-2 and TRBJ1-1; D uncertain. Germline lookup yields CDR1 SGHAT and CDR2 FQNNGV. The CDR3 has 11 residues. V was shortened by 3 bases and J by 11 bases, with 10 bases between the two germline ends. Here the CDR3 DNA reads TGTGCCAGCAGCTTGGGAGGGCCGGCTTTCTTT. Encoded protein: CASSLGGPAFF.

The chain has TRBV28 and TRBJ2-7, with 7 bases fitting TRBD1. Germline-derived CDR1 and CDR2 are MDHEN and SYDVKM. The length of the CDR3 is 15 residues. The ends lost 5 bases at V and 1 base at J; junction bases unmatched: 8. For the CDR3, the DNA is TGTGCCAGCAGTGGAAGACAGGGCGGGTCCTACGAGCAGTACTTC. Translated: CASSGRQGGSYEQYF.

The DNA of the CDR3 is TGTGCTAGTGGTTCTTCTCGGGGGGGTGCGGGAGTGCACGAGCAGTACTTC. As protein: CASGSSRGGAGVHEQYF. The chain combines TRBV12-5 with TRBJ2-7; 8 bases are shared with TRBD2. The germline CDR1 and CDR2 sequences are LGHNT and FRNRAP. CDR3 length: 17 residues. V shed 4 bases and J 5 bases; nucleotides not matched to a gene: 16.

This chain joins TRBV27 and TRBJ2-1; 10 nucleotides agree with TRBD1. Germline V gene sequence: CDR1 MNHEY, CDR2 SMNVEV (reference sequence). After removal of 2 bases from V and 10 bases from J, the junction contained 5 bases not matched to a gene. This CDR3 is 14 amino acids long. CDR3 residues: CASSLRQGAKEQFF. The CDR3 DNA sequence: TGTGCCAGCAGTTTAAGACAGGGGGCAAAGGAGCAGTTCTTC.

The V call is TRBV30, the J call TRBJ1-5; D perhaps matches TRBD1 (6 bases). CDR3 length: 13 residues. V shed 5 bases and J shed 0 bases, with 8 bases lying between them. Germline V gene lookup returns CDR1 GTSNPN and CDR2 SVGIG (reference sequence). CDR3 protein: CAWAQGSNQPQHF. As DNA, the CDR3 is TGTGCCTGGGCACAGGGTAGCAATCAGCCCCAGCATTTT.

V usage is TRBV15 and J usage is TRBJ2-2, with 7 bases lining up with TRBD1. The CDR3 has 15 amino acids. V lost 3 bases and J lost 7; bases outside the gene matches: 8. Germline CDR1 is LNHNV and CDR2 is YYDKDF (reference sequence). The CDR3 nucleotides read TGTGCCACCAGCAGGGGGACAGACAGTTACGGGGAGCTGTTTTTT. Translation: CATSRGTDSYGELFF.

This chain links TRBV5-1 with TRBJ2-5; the match to TRBD2 covers 9 bases. V was clipped by 4 bases and J by 4 bases; unmatched bases: 8. This CDR3 contains 15 residues. Germline lookup yields CDR1 SGHRS and CDR2 YFSETQ. CDR3 sequence reads: CASSINSGSGETQYF. The CDR3 DNA is TGCGCCAGCAGCATAAATAGCGGGAGTGGAGAGACCCAGTACTTC.

This clone appeared a single time. The rearrangement uses TRBV11-2 and TRBJ1-2, with 9 positions matching TRBD1. This CDR3 comprises 14 residues. Unmatched junction bases numbered 6, after V lost 2 bases and J lost 8 bases. Germline CDR1 is SGHAT and CDR2 is FQNNGV. The CDR3: CASSLTQGARGYTF. Written as DNA, the CDR3 is TGTGCCAGCAGCTTAACACAGGGGGCGCGGGGCTACACCTTC. The full variable domain, in which reference TRBV11-2 and TRBJ1-2 provide the parts outside the CDR3, is EAGVAQSPRYKIIEKRQSVAFWCNPISGHATLYWYQQILGQGPKLLIQFQNNGVVDDSQLPKDRFSAERLKGVDSTLKIQPAKLEDSAVYLCASSLTQGARGYTFGSGTRLTVV.

The J gene is TRBJ2-7, the V gene TRBV5-6, with 7 bases identical to TRBD1. This CDR3 is built from 14 residues. The germline V gene encodes CDR1 SGHDT and CDR2 YYEEEE. Trimming at V came to 1 base and at J to 5 bases, leaving 6 bases not matched to a gene. The CDR3 is CASSLRDRDHEQYF. DNA for the CDR3: TGTGCCAGCAGCTTGCGTGACAGGGATCACGAGCAGTACTTC.

For this clone: In the same sample, other DNA sequences code for this CDR3. J is TRBJ2-1 and V is TRBV7-7; possible D gene TRBD1, 5 bases. The CDR3 loop spans 15 amino acids. CDR1 is SSHAT, CDR2 FNYEAQ, per germline (reference sequence). V lost 3 bases, J lost 0 bases, and 9 bases lay in between. This CDR3 is CASSFRVSSYNEQFF. CDR3 coding DNA: TGTGCCAGCAGCTTCAGGGTTTCCTCCTACAATGAGCAGTTCTTC.

The V call is TRBV4-2, the J call TRBJ2-1; the match to TRBD2 covers 13 bases. Germline V lookup: CDR1 LGHNA, CDR2 YNFKEQ. V shed 6 bases and J 4 bases; nucleotides not matched to a gene: 12. This CDR3 spans 18 amino acids. The DNA of the CDR3 is TGTGCCAGCAGTTTTGTCTGGACTAGCGGGAGATATTACAATGAGCAGTTCTTC. It encodes CASSFVWTSGRYYNEQFF.